Shown below are 19 T cell receptor gamma chains from a single sample sequenced in a study of Vδ1+ human thymocytes. Antigen specificity for these receptors is unknown. Extracted RNA was reverse transcribed into cDNA. CDR3 amplicons came from multiplex PCR with pooled V-gene forward and constant-region reverse primers. TCRdb repeated clone calling on the multiplex PCR reads with CATT. The sample gives tens of thousands of gamma-chain clones, 20% of which show up once; under 2% is in the top ten. Points from the study as a whole: In the thymus, TRG and TRD repertoires looked highly polyclonal with Gaussian CDR3 lengths.

Material: Vdelta1+ gamma-delta thymocytes from the thymus. Subset meaning: FACS-sorted CD3+ TCRalphabeta- TCRVdelta1+ TCRVdelta2- thymocytes. The receptor source for this set is a girl under three years old who had congenital heart surgery.

There are a few counts of this clone. The chain has TRGV2 and TRGJ1 or TRGJ2. The CDR3 contains 15 residues. The trim removed 2 bases at V and 2 bases at J, leaving 9 bases unmatched. Germline lookup yields CDR1 EGSNGY and CDR2 YDSYNSKV. In DNA form, the CDR3 reads TGTGCCACCTGGGACGATAAGGCGGATTATTATAAGAAACTCTTT. It is translated as CATWDDKADYYKKLF.

There are a few counts of this clone. The chain links TRGV8 to TRGJ1 or TRGJ2. The CDR3 extends over 14 amino acids. The J segment lost 2 bases and the V segment lost 4 bases, leaving 8 bases of the junction unmatched. The germline gives CDR1 VENAVY, CDR2 YDSYNSRV. DNA of the CDR3: TGTGCCACCTGGGACGCCGGGGATTATTATAAGAAACTCTTT. Its translation is CATWDAGDYYKKLF.

The gene calls are TRGV9 and TRGJ1 or TRGJ2. This CDR3 has 13 amino acids. V gave up 4 bases and J gave up 13 bases; unmatched junction bases: 16. The germline V gene has CDR1 GITISATS and CDR2 ISYDGTV (reference sequence). The CDR3 is CALWDPRISAKLF. CDR3 DNA sequence: TGTGCCTTGTGGGACCCCAGGATTTCGGCCAAACTCTTT.

The chain has TRGV9 and TRGJP1. Trimming cost V 12 bases and J 5 bases; bases outside gene matches: 0. The CDR3 spans 9 residues. Germline values: CDR1 GITISATS, CDR2 ISYDGTV (reference sequence). CDR3 residues: CATGWFKIF. CDR3 in DNA: TGTGCCACTGGTTGGTTCAAGATATTT.

This clone turned up a few times. The chain is built from TRGV9 and TRGJ1 or TRGJ2. J gave up 9 bases and V 5 bases, and 7 bases lay outside the gene matches. Per the germline V gene, CDR1 is GITISATS and CDR2 is ISYDGTV (reference sequence). This CDR3 has 11 amino acids. CDR3 residues: CALWGSIKKLF. DNA of the CDR3: TGTGCCTTGTGGGGATCCATTAAGAAACTCTTT.

In regard to this clone: Other DNA sequences from this sample encode an identical CDR3 as well. J is TRGJ1 or TRGJ2 and V is TRGV3. V dropped 1 base and J dropped 3; count of bases not matched to a gene: 6. Germline loops: CDR1 VTNTFY, CDR2 YDVSTARD (reference sequence). This CDR3 region has 14 residues. The CDR3 bases are TGTGCCACCTGGGACAGACTCACTTATTATAAGAAACTCTTT. Translation: CATWDRLTYYKKLF.

The V call is TRGV9, the J call TRGJP2. The germline gives CDR1 GITISATS, CDR2 ISYDGTV (reference sequence). The CDR3 loop spans 16 amino acids. The V and J ends lost 0 bases and 5 bases, in that order; junction bases with no gene match: 9. The CDR3 protein is CALWEVQPASDWIKTF. CDR3 sequence (DNA): TGTGCCTTGTGGGAGGTGCAGCCGGCGAGTGATTGGATCAAGACGTTT.

The chain is built from TRGV4 and TRGJ1 or TRGJ2. The CDR3 runs to 16 residues. V shed 4 bases and J 3 bases; nucleotides not matched to a gene: 15. Per germline, CDR1 EGSTGY and CDR2 YDSYTSSV. CDR3 DNA sequence: TGTGCCACCTGGGACACTTACCCGATGGGTTATTATAAGAAACTCTTT. It codes for CATWDTYPMGYYKKLF.

V gene TRGV8 combines with J gene TRGJ1 or TRGJ2. This CDR3 is 12 amino acids long. From germline, CDR1 is VENAVY and CDR2 YDSYNSRV. Germline trimming cut 5 bases from V and 5 bases from J; bases unmatched to any gene: 6. The CDR3 protein is CATWGSDYKKLF. For the CDR3, the DNA is TGTGCCACCTGGGGGAGCGATTATAAGAAACTCTTT.

This clone was counted a few times. The chain has TRGV4 and TRGJP2. Germline values: CDR1 EGSTGY, CDR2 YDSYTSSV. V gave up 0 bases and J gave up 4 bases; unmatched junction bases: 5. The CDR3 is made up of 15 amino acids. CDR3 in amino acids: CATWDGISSDWIKTF. DNA for the CDR3: TGTGCCACCTGGGATGGGATATCTAGTGATTGGATCAAGACGTTT.

V and J are TRGV2 and TRGJP2. This CDR3 comprises 17 residues. V was clipped by 3 bases and J by 0 bases; unmatched bases: 10. Germline CDR1 reads EGSNGY; CDR2 reads YDSYNSKV. CDR3 bases: TGTGCCACCTGGGACACTCCCCAATATAGTAGTGATTGGATCAAGACGTTT. This codes for CATWDTPQYSSDWIKTF.

This clone was counted a few times. The chain has TRGV9 and TRGJ1 or TRGJ2. CDR3 length: 13 residues. Germline CDR1 and CDR2: GITISATS and ISYDGTV (reference sequence). The V gene end was trimmed by 0 bases and the J gene end by 9 bases; junction bases not matched to a gene: 8. DNA of the CDR3: TGTGCCTTGTGGGAGGTGCATCTGGTTAAGAAACTCTTT. The encoded protein is CALWEVHLVKKLF.

This chain uses TRGV9 with TRGJP1. CDR1 GITISATS and CDR2 ISYDGTV come from the germline V gene (reference sequence). J gave up 0 bases and V 2 bases, and 9 bases lay outside the gene matches. The CDR3 contains 17 residues. CDR3 protein: CALWEARVNTTGWFKIF. CDR3 in DNA: TGTGCCTTGTGGGAGGCCCGGGTGAATACCACTGGTTGGTTCAAGATATTT.

This clone was observed a handful of times. The V and J genes are TRGV3 and TRGJ1 or TRGJ2. The V gene end was trimmed by 2 bases and the J gene end by 5 bases; junction bases not matched to a gene: 9. CDR3 length equals 14 residues. Looked up from germline, CDR1 is VTNTFY and CDR2 is YDVSTARD (reference sequence). The chain's CDR3 is CATWDNPPDYKKLF. The CDR3 coding sequence is TGTGCCACCTGGGACAATCCACCGGATTATAAGAAACTCTTT.

This clone was seen a handful of times. The V and J genes are TRGV2 and TRGJ1 or TRGJ2. J was trimmed by 7 bases and V by 0 bases; bases with no gene match: 12. The CDR3 covers 15 residues. The V gene's germline CDR1 is EGSNGY and CDR2 YDSYNSKV. The CDR3 protein is CATWDGSPFGYKKLF. In DNA form, the CDR3 reads TGTGCCACCTGGGACGGGTCCCCTTTTGGATATAAGAAACTCTTT.

Only a few counts were recorded for this clone. The chain joins TRGV3 to TRGJ1 or TRGJ2. Germline loops: CDR1 VTNTFY, CDR2 YDVSTARD (reference sequence). CDR3 length: 13 amino acids. V gave up 3 bases and J gave up 6 bases; unmatched junction bases: 8. CDR3: CATWDPDCYKKLF. The DNA of the CDR3 is TGTGCCACCTGGGACCCTGATTGTTATAAGAAACTCTTT.

This chain joins TRGV4 and TRGJ1 or TRGJ2. This CDR3 is 14 amino acids long. Trimming took 1 base from V and 8 from J; bases not matched to a gene: 11. Looked up from germline, CDR1 is EGSTGY and CDR2 is YDSYTSSV. CDR3 loop: CATWDGRAGDKKLF. The DNA for the CDR3 is TGTGCCACCTGGGATGGCCGCGCTGGGGATAAGAAACTCTTT.

In its sample, this clone was seen a few times. V gene TRGV2 combines with J gene TRGJ1 or TRGJ2. The CDR3 spans 14 residues. V gave up 1 base and J gave up 11 bases; unmatched junction bases: 14. CDR1 and CDR2 from the germline V gene are EGSNGY and YDSYNSKV. CDR3 coding DNA: TGTGCCACCTGGGACGGCCGGGGGGATATAGAGAAACTCTTT. Protein: CATWDGRGDIEKLF.

This clone was seen a few times. This chain connects TRGV8 to TRGJP2. Unmatched junction bases numbered 11, after V lost 5 bases and J lost 2 bases. The CDR3 covers 16 residues. Germline V lookup: CDR1 VENAVY, CDR2 YDSYNSRV. The CDR3 region is CATWATRASSDWIKTF. As DNA, the CDR3 is TGTGCCACCTGGGCAACCAGGGCGAGTAGTGATTGGATCAAGACGTTT.